Below, 17 T cell receptor beta chains from the same sample are listed, as sequenced in a study of cytomegalovirus exposure and HLA in healthy donors. Amplification used 60 Vbeta primers and 13 Jbeta primers. TCRdb's copy holds only in-frame clones and misses some; the assay was immunoSEQ multiplex PCR. This table has 170,000 or so clones, 75% to 85% appearing once. Sample: PBMCs. The receptor set was obtained from a woman aged 45 to 65 in good health and CMV-seropositive.

V gene TRBV11-2 combines with J gene TRBJ1-1; D may be TRBD1 (6 bases). This CDR3 comprises 14 residues. Trimming shortened V by 5 bases and J by 0 bases, and 10 bases separated the two germline ends. Germline CDR1 reads SGHAT; CDR2 reads FQNNGV. CDR3 DNA sequence: TGTGCCAGCAGCACGGACAGCATGAACACTGAAGCTTTCTTT. Residues: CASSTDSMNTEAFF.

The chain uses TRBV19 and TRBJ2-7; weak D call: TRBD1 (5 bases). The ends were cut back, 4 bases at V and 5 bases at J, with 15 bases in the middle. The germline gives CDR1 LNHDA, CDR2 SQIVND (reference sequence). This CDR3 is built from 14 residues. As DNA, the CDR3 is TGTGCCAGTAGTAGGCAGGGTGAAGGGGACGAGCAGTACTTC. It translates to CASSRQGEGDEQYF. Drawing the rest from reference TRBV19 and TRBJ2-7, the complete variable domain is DGGITQSPKYLFRKEGQNVTLSCEQNLNHDAMYWYRQDPGQGLRLIYYSQIVNDFQKGDIAEGYSVSREKKESFPLTVTSAQKNPTAFYLCASSRQGEGDEQYFGPGTRLTVT.

The V and J genes are TRBV5-1 and TRBJ2-5, with 11 positions matching TRBD2. Per germline, CDR1 SGHRS and CDR2 YFSETQ. V shed 4 bases and J 11 bases; nucleotides not matched to a gene: 10. The length of the CDR3 is 14 residues. CDR3 protein: CASSGTSGPGEQYF. CDR3 nucleotide sequence: TGCGCCAGCAGCGGGACTAGCGGACCGGGGGAGCAGTACTTC.

The J gene is TRBJ2-7, the V gene TRBV6-4; tentative D call: TRBD2 (5 bases). The V gene lost 9 bases and the J gene lost 0 bases, with 12 bases spanning the gap. CDR1 and CDR2 (germline): MRHNA, SNTAGT. This CDR3 has 13 amino acids. The CDR3 region is CARWTASSYEQYF. The CDR3 DNA sequence: TGTGCCAGATGGACTGCGAGCTCCTACGAGCAGTACTTC.

The V call is TRBV4-1, the J call TRBJ1-1; TRBD1 matches at 7 bases. This CDR3 is 14 amino acids long. J gave up 8 bases and V 4 bases, and 10 bases lay outside the gene matches. Looked up from germline, CDR1 is MGHRA and CDR2 is YSYEKL. The CDR3 nucleotides read TGCGCCAGCAGCCGTGGACAGGCCCTCAGGGAAGCTTTCTTT. This codes for CASSRGQALREAFF.

Worth noting for this clone: An end of the junction does not agree with germline; a read error may underlie this. CDR3 coding DNA: TGTGCCAGCAGTGAGACAGTCTTT. Its translation is CASSETVF. This sequence joins TRBV6-1 and TRBJ1-1, with D possibly matching TRBD1 (5 bases). The CDR3 consists of 8 residues. The V gene's germline CDR1 is MNHNS and CDR2 SASEGT.

This clone was counted a few times. V is TRBV19 and J is TRBJ1-2, with 9 bases that match TRBD1. CDR1 is LNHDA and CDR2 is SQIVND in the germline V gene (reference sequence). This CDR3 has 14 residues. The V and J ends lost 6 bases and 8 bases, in that order; junction bases with no gene match: 10. The CDR3 coding sequence is TGTGCCAGTAGCCCTTCGGGACAGGGCCCAGGCTACACCTTC. Its protein product is CASSPSGQGPGYTF.

This clone has only a few counts. This chain connects TRBV6-1 to TRBJ1-2; 9 bases are shared with TRBD1. Germline V gene sequence: CDR1 MNHNS, CDR2 SASEGT. Losses at the gene ends were 6 bases for V and 7 bases for J; bases not matched to a gene: 9. The CDR3 runs to 14 residues. The CDR3, as DNA: TGTGCCAGCAGCCCCATTGACAGGGGGATTGGCTACACCTTC. It encodes CASSPIDRGIGYTF.

The V gene is TRBV6-4, the J gene TRBJ1-2, with TRBD1 identical over 8 bases. The CDR3 is 14 amino acids. The ends lost 6 bases at V and 8 bases at J; junction bases unmatched: 11. From germline, CDR1 is MRHNA and CDR2 SNTAGT. The CDR3, as DNA: TGTGCCAGCAGGCTCAGGGGGCAGGTTAAGGGCTACACCTTC. Protein sequence: CASRLRGQVKGYTF.

The chain carries TRBV29-1 and TRBJ1-1; 9 bases are shared with TRBD1. Germline CDR1 reads SQVTM; CDR2 reads ANQGSEA. The CDR3 length is 13 residues. V shed 4 bases, J shed 3 bases, and the junction held 3 bases outside the gene matches. CDR3 region: CSVVGQGDTEAFF. The CDR3 DNA is TGCAGCGTTGTGGGACAGGGCGACACTGAAGCTTTCTTT.

This clone was seen a few times. This chain joins TRBV6-5 and TRBJ2-1; 8 nucleotides line up with TRBD1. Germline trimming cut 4 bases from V and 3 bases from J; bases unmatched to any gene: 2. The CDR3 runs 14 residues. Germline CDR1 and CDR2: MNHEY and SVGAGI. CDR3 protein: CASSWTGHYNEQFF. The DNA of the CDR3 is TGTGCCAGCAGTTGGACAGGGCACTACAATGAGCAGTTCTTC.

Notes on this clone: One end of the junction fails to match germline, which may point to a read error. The rearrangement joins TRBV7-9 to TRBJ1-1, with 10 bases matching TRBD1. The CDR3 length is 12 residues. The germline V gene encodes CDR1 SEHNR and CDR2 FQNEAQ (reference sequence). CDR3 DNA: TGTTCCAGCAGTCCTGGACAGGGGGGAGCTTTCTTT. Protein product: CSSSPGQGGAFF.

The chain carries TRBV29-1 and TRBJ1-1, with D perhaps TRBD1 (5 bases). V lost 7 bases and J 6 bases, leaving 21 bases between the germline ends. Germline lookup yields CDR1 SQVTM and CDR2 ANQGSEA. This CDR3 is built from 14 residues. This CDR3 reads CSGLDGGGGAEAFF. Written as DNA, the CDR3 is TGCAGCGGTCTTGACGGCGGGGGTGGCGCTGAAGCTTTCTTT. Complete variable domain (other parts from reference TRBV29-1 and TRBJ1-1): SAVISQKPSRDICQRGTSLTIQCQVDSQVTMMFWYRQQPGQSLTLIATANQGSEATYESGFVIDKFPISRPNLTFSTLTVSNMSPEDSSIYLCSGLDGGGGAEAFFGQGTRLTVV.

J is TRBJ1-1 and V is TRBV7-9; the match to TRBD1 covers 8 bases. The length of the CDR3 is 14 residues. With V trimmed by 6 bases and J by 3 bases, 6 bases remained unmatched. Germline V gives CDR1 SEHNR, CDR2 FQNEAQ (reference sequence). CDR3 in amino acids: CASRSTGVHTEAFF. The CDR3 DNA is TGTGCCAGCAGGTCGACAGGGGTCCACACTGAAGCTTTCTTT.

With respect to this clone: One end of the junction varies from germline; a read error may be responsible. This chain uses TRBV29-1 with TRBJ1-5, with TRBD1 as a possible D gene (5 bases). Looked up from germline, CDR1 is SQVTM and CDR2 is ANQGSEA. This CDR3 is built from 13 residues. CDR3 bases: TGCAGCGTTGCGACAGAAAATAATCATCCCCAGCATTTT. Protein: CSVATENNHPQHF.

The V call is TRBV5-1, the J call TRBJ2-7, with TRBD1 as a possible D gene (6 bases). Trimming left V 4 bases short and J 2 bases short, with 16 bases between. This CDR3 is built from 15 residues. Germline CDR1 and CDR2: SGHRS and YFSETQ. Here the CDR3 DNA reads TGCGCCAGCAGCCCGGGACATGATATTCCCTACGAGCAGTACTTC. This codes for CASSPGHDIPYEQYF.

The chain links TRBV6-5 to TRBJ2-7; D is ambiguous. The CDR3 loop spans 12 amino acids. The germline CDR1 and CDR2 sequences are MNHEY and SVGAGI. The ends were cut back, 8 bases at V and 6 bases at J, with 14 bases in the middle. The CDR3 loop is CASGAQISEQYF. Here the CDR3 DNA reads TGTGCCAGCGGAGCCCAGATTAGCGAGCAGTACTTC.